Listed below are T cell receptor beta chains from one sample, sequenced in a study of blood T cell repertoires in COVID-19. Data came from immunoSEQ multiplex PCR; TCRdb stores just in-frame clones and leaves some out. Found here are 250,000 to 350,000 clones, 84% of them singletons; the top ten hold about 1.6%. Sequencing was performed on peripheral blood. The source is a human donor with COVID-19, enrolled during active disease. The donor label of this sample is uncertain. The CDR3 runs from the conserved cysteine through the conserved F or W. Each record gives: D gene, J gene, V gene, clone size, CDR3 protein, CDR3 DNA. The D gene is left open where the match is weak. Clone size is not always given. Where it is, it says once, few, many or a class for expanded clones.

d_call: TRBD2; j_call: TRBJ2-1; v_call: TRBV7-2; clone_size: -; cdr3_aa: CASSVWREGNEQFF; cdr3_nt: TGTGCCAGCAGCGTCTGGAGGGAGGGCAATGAGCAGTTCTTC
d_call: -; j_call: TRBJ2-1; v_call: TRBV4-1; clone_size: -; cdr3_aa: CASSPLAGNAYNEQFF; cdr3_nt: TGCGCCAGCAGCCCTTTAGCCGGGAACGCATACAATGAGCAGTTCTTC
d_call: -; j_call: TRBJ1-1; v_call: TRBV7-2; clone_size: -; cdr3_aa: CASSFLTVNTEAFF; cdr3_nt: TGTGCCAGCAGCTTTTTAACGGTGAACACTGAAGCTTTCTTT
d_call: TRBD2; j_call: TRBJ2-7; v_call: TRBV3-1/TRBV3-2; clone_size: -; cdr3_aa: CASSPRGTSVYEQYF; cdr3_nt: TGTGCCAGCAGCCCTCGGGGGACTAGCGTCTACGAGCAGTACTTC
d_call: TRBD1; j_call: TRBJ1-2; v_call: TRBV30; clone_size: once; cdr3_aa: CAWSPRQGYGYTF; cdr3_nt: TGTGCCTGGAGTCCACGACAGGGGTATGGCTACACCTTC
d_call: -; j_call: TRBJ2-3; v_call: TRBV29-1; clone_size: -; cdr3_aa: CSVGDTPDTQYF; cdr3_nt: TGCAGCGTTGGGGACACCCCAGATACGCAGTATTTT
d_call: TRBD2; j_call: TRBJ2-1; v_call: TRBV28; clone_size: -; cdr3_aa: CASRPATSGSHNEQFF; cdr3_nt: TGTGCCAGCAGGCCCGCGACTAGCGGCTCCCACAATGAGCAGTTCTTC
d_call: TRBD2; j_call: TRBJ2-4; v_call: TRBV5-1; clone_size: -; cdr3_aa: CASSSNPGLAGEAKNIQYF; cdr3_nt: TGCGCCAGCAGCTCTAATCCGGGACTAGCGGGAGAAGCCAAAAACATTCAGTACTTC
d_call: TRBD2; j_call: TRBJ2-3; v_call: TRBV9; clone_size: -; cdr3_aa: CASSETSGRAADTQYF; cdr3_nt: TGTGCCAGCAGCGAGACTAGCGGGAGGGCGGCAGATACGCAGTATTTT
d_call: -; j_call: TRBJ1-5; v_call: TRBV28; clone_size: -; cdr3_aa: CASNTGFRNQPQHF; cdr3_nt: TGTGCCAGCAATACAGGGTTTCGCAATCAGCCCCAGCATTTT
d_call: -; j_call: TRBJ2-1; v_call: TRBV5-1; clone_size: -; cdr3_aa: CASSLGGVLYNEQFF; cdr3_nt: TGCGCCAGCAGCTTGGGGGGAGTGCTCTACAATGAGCAGTTCTTC
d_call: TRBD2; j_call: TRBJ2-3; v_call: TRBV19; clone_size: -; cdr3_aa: CASSTTGTSGRYRRDTQYF; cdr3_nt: TGTGCCAGTAGTACCACCGGGACTAGCGGGAGGTACCGGAGGGATACGCAGTATTTT
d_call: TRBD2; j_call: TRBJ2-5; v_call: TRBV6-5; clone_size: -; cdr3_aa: CASSSSGKETQYF; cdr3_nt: TGTGCCAGCAGTTCTAGCGGAAAAGAGACCCAGTACTTC
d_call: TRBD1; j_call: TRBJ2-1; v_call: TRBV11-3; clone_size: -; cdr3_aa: CASSPGGSQANNEQFF; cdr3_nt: TGTGCCAGCAGCCCAGGGGGTAGTCAGGCGAACAATGAGCAGTTCTTC
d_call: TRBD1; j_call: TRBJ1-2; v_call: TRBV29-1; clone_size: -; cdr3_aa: CSVGQGDYGYTF; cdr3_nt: TGCAGCGTTGGACAGGGGGACTATGGCTACACCTTC
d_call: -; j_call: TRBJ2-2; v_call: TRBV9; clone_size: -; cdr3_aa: CASSVATANTGELFF; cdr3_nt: TGTGCCAGCAGCGTAGCTACAGCGAACACCGGGGAGCTGTTTTTT
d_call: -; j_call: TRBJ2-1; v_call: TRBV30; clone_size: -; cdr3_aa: CAWSHYNEQFF; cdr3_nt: TGTGCCTGGAGCCACTACAATGAGCAGTTCTTC
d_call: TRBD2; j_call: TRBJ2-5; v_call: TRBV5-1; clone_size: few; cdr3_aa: CASSLNLAGGQETQYF; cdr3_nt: TGCGCCAGCAGCTTGAACTTAGCGGGAGGTCAAGAGACCCAGTACTTC
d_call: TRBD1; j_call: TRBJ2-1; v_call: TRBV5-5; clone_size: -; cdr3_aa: CASSLGDREGNEQFF; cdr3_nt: TGTGCCAGCAGCTTGGGGGACAGGGAGGGCAATGAGCAGTTCTTC
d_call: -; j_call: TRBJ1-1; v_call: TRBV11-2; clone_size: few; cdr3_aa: CASSPVTGTEAFF; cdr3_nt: TGTGCCAGCAGCCCGGTCACAGGCACTGAAGCTTTCTTT
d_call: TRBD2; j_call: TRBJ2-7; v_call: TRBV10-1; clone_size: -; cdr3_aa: CASRSPSGRYEQYF; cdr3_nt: TGCGCCAGCAGAAGCCCTAGCGGGAGATACGAGCAGTACTTC
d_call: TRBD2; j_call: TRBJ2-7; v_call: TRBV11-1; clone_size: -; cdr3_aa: CASSLELAGAYEQYF; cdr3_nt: TGTGCCAGCAGCTTAGAACTAGCGGGAGCCTACGAGCAGTACTTC
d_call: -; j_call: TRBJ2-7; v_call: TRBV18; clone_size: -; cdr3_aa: CASSPGGATFYEQYF; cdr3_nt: TGTGCCAGCTCACCAGGGGGGGCCACTTTCTACGAGCAGTACTTC
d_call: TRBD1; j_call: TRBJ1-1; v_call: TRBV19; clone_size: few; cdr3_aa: CASSIETGGFTEAFF; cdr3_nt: TGTGCCAGTAGTATAGAAACAGGGGGCTTCACTGAAGCTTTCTTT
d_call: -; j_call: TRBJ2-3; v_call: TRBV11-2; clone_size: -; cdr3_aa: CASSNRRAGPGTADTQYF; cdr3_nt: TGTGCCAGCAGCAACCGTCGAGCGGGTCCTGGGACGGCAGATACGCAGTATTTT